Here is one T cell receptor beta chain with its context. Its antigen is not known. This entry comes from a study of blood T cells in healthy people across ages. Study outcomes and limitations: Higher diversity, along with more naive CD4+ cells, distinguished long-lived donors from aged donors. Any changes in expanded clonotypes were possibly confounded, as donor CMV status remained unknown.

V lost 8 bases to trimming and J lost 2 bases; unmatched junction nucleotides: 9. The germline CDR1 and CDR2 sequences are SGHVS and FQNEAQ. This CDR3 has 15 amino acids. Alongside a J-beta primer mix, a sample-barcoded 5' primer served in a second PCR lasting roughly 6 to 12 cycles. The yield of each sample was at least 2.5 million CDR3-containing paired-end reads. Each CDR3 protein gets one entry after TCRdb re-called the 5' RACE reads with MiXCR. There are fewer than 900,000 distinct CDR3 sequences in the sample; more than 40% occur only once, and 20% to 25% lies in the top ten. Researchers report isolating at least 7 million PBMCs per sample.

Sequencing used blood. This clonotype was obtained from a woman aged 55-75 years in good health. The rearrangement joins TRBV7-8 to TRBJ2-5; 9 nucleotides match TRBD1. The CDR3 region has the DNA TGTGCCAGCGGACGGGACAGGGCTCTGCAAGAGACCCAGTACTTC. This encodes CASGRDRALQETQYF.